These 24 T cell receptor beta chains were all obtained from the same sample, sequenced in a study of T cell repertoires in cytomegalovirus infection. Using its own MiXCR run on the reads, TCRdb lists one record per CDR3 protein. This table holds some 110,000 distinct CDR3 sequences, about a tenth found once. Antigens of these TCRs are unknown. Sequenced input: PBMCs, sequenced either directly or after in vitro stimulation (not recorded which). Source of these receptors: a human donor in good health (CMV status not recorded). Some clones in this sample may be carry-over from other donors' samples.

This clonotype appeared a few times. The genes are TRBV29-1 and TRBJ1-1; 7 bases align to TRBD1. The ends lost 7 bases at V and 3 bases at J; junction bases unmatched: 8. The CDR3 runs to 13 residues. CDR1 is SQVTM, CDR2 ANQGSEA, per germline. The CDR3: CSGRQGAYTEAFF. For the CDR3, the DNA is TGCAGCGGACGACAGGGCGCGTACACTGAAGCTTTCTTT.

This clonotype occurred many times. CDR3 DNA: TGTGCCAGCAGCTTAGGGGGACAGCAGTTCTTC. This encodes CASSLGGQQFF. The chain uses TRBV7-2 and TRBJ2-1, with D perhaps TRBD1 or TRBD2 (5 bases each). The CDR3 spans 11 residues. Per germline, CDR1 SGHTA and CDR2 FQGNSA. Trimming took off 1 base at V and 11 bases at J, with 6 bases between the two ends.

The chain combines TRBV19 with TRBJ1-5, with D perhaps TRBD1 (5 bases). The CDR3 runs 17 residues. Trimming stripped 1 base from V and 2 bases from J, with 15 bases between. Germline V CDR1 and CDR2: LNHDA, SQIVND (reference sequence). For the CDR3, the DNA is TGTGCCAGTAGTATAGGTGGGACCGGGGGTGGCAATCAGCCCCAGCATTTT. Translation gives CASSIGGTGGGNQPQHF.

This clonotype was counted at least ten times. The chain couples TRBV12-5 to TRBJ1-1; possible D gene TRBD1, 6 bases. The length of the CDR3 is 12 residues. V was pared by 2 bases and J by 7 bases, with 8 bases between. Germline assignment: CDR1 LGHNT and CDR2 FRNRAP. CDR3 bases: TGTGCTAGTGGTTTGTCCAGGGGTGAAGCTTTCTTT. The encoded protein is CASGLSRGEAFF. The whole variable domain, filled in from reference TRBV12-5 and TRBJ1-1, reads DARVTQTPRHKVTEMGQEVTMRCQPILGHNTVFWYRQTMMQGLELLAYFRNRAPLDDSGMPKDRFSAEMPDATLATLKIQPSEPRDSAVYFCASGLSRGEAFFGQGTRLTVV.

This clonotype was detected a few times. This rearrangement joins TRBV6-2 or TRBV6-3 to TRBJ2-2; a possible D gene is TRBD2 (5 bases). The CDR3 extends over 12 amino acids. Trimming took off 5 bases at V and 6 bases at J, with 7 bases between the two ends. Germline V gene lookup returns CDR1 MNHEY and CDR2 SVGEGT. CDR3 nucleotide sequence: TGTGCCAGCAGTCTGGACTCCGGGGAGCTGTTTTTT. Its translation is CASSLDSGELFF.

There are a few counts of this clonotype. The chain combines TRBV7-3 with TRBJ2-3, with a tentative D call TRBD1 (5 bases). The CDR3 is 15 residues long. Germline V gene lookup returns CDR1 SGHTA and CDR2 FQGTGA. V dropped 6 bases and J dropped 0 bases, with 13 bases sitting between them. CDR3 bases: TGTGCCAGCAGTCGCGACAGCTCTAGCACAGATACGCAGTATTTT. Translating it yields CASSRDSSSTDTQYF.

The gene calls are TRBV4-1 and TRBJ2-2, with 9 bases lining up with TRBD2. The CDR3 consists of 18 residues. Trimming cost V 0 bases and J 6 bases; bases outside gene matches: 11. Germline CDR1 reads MGHRA; CDR2 reads YSYEKL. The CDR3 nucleotides are TGCGCCAGCAGCCAAGATGGCCTTAGCGGGAGTTTCGCCGGGGAGCTGTTTTTT. Translation gives CASSQDGLSGSFAGELFF.

This clonotype was detected only a few times. This chain connects TRBV7-2 to TRBJ2-3, with 7 bases matching TRBD2. Trimming cost V 5 bases and J 0 bases; bases outside gene matches: 8. CDR1 and CDR2 (germline): SGHTA, FQGNSA. This CDR3 is 16 amino acids long. The CDR3 here is CASSRTSLGSTDTQYF. The CDR3 DNA reads TGTGCCAGCAGCCGGACTAGTTTAGGTAGCACAGATACGCAGTATTTT. The full variable domain, in which reference TRBV7-2 and TRBJ2-3 provide the parts outside the CDR3, is GAGVSQSPSNKVTEKGKDVELRCDPISGHTALYWYRQSLGQGLEFLIYFQGNSAPDKSGLPSDRFSAERTGGSVSTLTIQRTQQEDSAVYLCASSRTSLGSTDTQYFGPGTRLTVL.

The chain is built from TRBV7-9 and TRBJ2-5; TRBD2 might be the D (6 bases). Trimming took 6 bases from V and 3 from J, leaving 14 bases between them. Germline CDR1 is SEHNR and CDR2 is FQNEAQ (reference sequence). The CDR3 covers 14 residues. The DNA for the CDR3 is TGTGCCAGCAGACCCGCGGGGTGGAAAGAGACCCAGTACTTC. It is translated as CASRPAGWKETQYF.

This clonotype was counted ten times or more. The chain combines TRBV19 with TRBJ1-4; no reliable D call. Germline lookup yields CDR1 LNHDA and CDR2 SQIVND (reference sequence). The germline V and J ends were trimmed by 8 bases and 0 bases, with 10 bases remaining between them. The CDR3 covers 14 residues. CDR3 bases: TGTGCCAGTTGTGGTTCTACAACTAATGAAAAACTGTTTTTT. This gives the protein CASCGSTTNEKLFF.

The chain couples TRBV7-2 to TRBJ1-2; D is unclear. CDR1 and CDR2 (germline): SGHTA, FQGNSA. The CDR3 has 14 amino acids. V was cut by 5 bases and J by 4 bases, with 14 bases left in between. CDR3 sequence: CASSPEVGRYGYTF. CDR3 in DNA: TGTGCCAGCAGCCCAGAGGTAGGGCGCTATGGCTACACCTTC.

This clonotype has ten or more counts. The chain recombines TRBV2 with TRBJ2-7, with TRBD2 matching over 15 bases. The CDR3 has 19 amino acids. Unmatched junction bases numbered 12, after V lost 6 bases and J lost 0 bases. The germline CDR1 and CDR2 sequences are SNHLY and FYNNEI. The CDR3 loop reads CASRLGLAGGALFSYEQYV. The CDR3 DNA is TGTGCCAGCAGGCTCGGACTAGCGGGGGGGGCCTTATTCTCCTACGAGCAGTACGTC.

There are many counts of this clonotype. This CDR3 is CASSYSGQGYNEQFF. CDR3 DNA: TGTGCCAGCAGTTATTCCGGGCAGGGCTACAATGAGCAGTTCTTC. This chain uses TRBV6-1 with TRBJ2-1; a possible D gene is TRBD1 (5 bases). The V and J ends lost 5 bases and 3 bases respectively, with 14 bases between them. CDR1 is MNHNS, CDR2 SASEGT, per germline. This CDR3 region has 15 residues.

This clonotype was seen repeatedly, ten times or more. The V gene is TRBV7-8, the J gene TRBJ2-3; 7 bases align to TRBD2. Germline CDR1 and CDR2: SGHVS and FQNEAQ. The CDR3 is made up of 16 amino acids. Trimming removed 4 bases from V and 0 bases from J; junction bases left unmatched: 7. In DNA form, the CDR3 reads TGTGCCAGCAGCTACACCCTAGCGGTCAGCACAGATACGCAGTATTTT. Translating gives CASSYTLAVSTDTQYF.

The V gene is TRBV6-6, the J gene TRBJ2-6; possible D gene TRBD1, 5 bases. This CDR3 has 17 amino acids. Trimming cost V 2 bases and J 0 bases, with 11 bases left between them. In germline, CDR1 is MNHNY, CDR2 SVGAGI (reference sequence). The CDR3 here is CASSYGVRASGANVLTF. The CDR3 bases are TGTGCCAGCAGTTACGGGGTCAGGGCCTCTGGGGCCAACGTCCTGACTTTC.

This clonotype was seen repeatedly, ten times or more. The chain uses TRBV7-6 and TRBJ1-1, with a possible D match to TRBD1 (5 bases). The CDR3 consists of 15 residues. CDR1 is SGHVS, CDR2 FNYEAQ, per germline. Between the trimmed V and J ends, which lost 1 base and 1 base, there was a span of 10 bases. CDR3 protein: CASSLVEGPNTEAFF. CDR3 bases: TGTGCCAGCAGCTTAGTGGAGGGGCCGAACACTGAAGCTTTCTTT.

This clonotype came up many times. The chain links TRBV5-6 to TRBJ2-5; TRBD1 matches at 9 bases. Looked up from germline, CDR1 is SGHDT and CDR2 is YYEEEE. V was clipped by 5 bases and J by 6 bases; unmatched bases: 5. This CDR3 has 13 residues. In nucleotides, the CDR3 is TGTGCCAGCAGAAGGACAGGGGTTCAGACCCAGTACTTC. Translated, it gives CASRRTGVQTQYF.

This clonotype showed up many times. The chain combines TRBV12-3 or TRBV12-4 with TRBJ2-7; D might be TRBD1 or TRBD2, each matching 6 bases. The CDR3 length is 16 residues. V gave up 6 bases and J gave up 5 bases, with 23 bases separating them. The CDR3 DNA is TGTGCCAGCAGCACGGGTCCCTCCGGGGGCCGGAACGAGCAGTACTTC. It encodes CASSTGPSGGRNEQYF.

The V gene is TRBV7-2, the J gene TRBJ2-5, with 8 bases lining up with TRBD2. Trimming removed 4 bases from V and 6 bases from J; junction bases left unmatched: 7. The CDR3 loop spans 14 amino acids. The germline CDR1 and CDR2 sequences are SGHTA and FQGNSA. The CDR3 loop reads CASSWSGSGQTQYF. The CDR3 DNA reads TGTGCCAGCAGCTGGAGCGGGAGCGGTCAGACCCAGTACTTC.

This clonotype was found a few times. The V call is TRBV20-1, the J call TRBJ2-3; 9 bases align to TRBD1. With V trimmed by 5 bases and J by 4 bases, 7 bases remained unmatched. The CDR3 covers 14 residues. The germline V gene has CDR1 DFQATT and CDR2 SNEGSKA (reference sequence). CDR3 residues: CSAPSRTGADTQYF. The CDR3 nucleotides are TGCAGTGCTCCATCCCGGACAGGGGCAGATACGCAGTATTTT.

This clonotype was seen a handful of times. The CDR3 region is CASSLDGNTGELFF. The CDR3 DNA is TGCGCCAGCAGCTTGGACGGAAACACCGGGGAGCTGTTTTTT. This chain links TRBV5-1 with TRBJ2-2, with D unresolved. V was shortened by 0 bases and J by 2 bases, with 5 bases between the two germline ends. The CDR3 loop spans 14 amino acids. Per the germline V gene, CDR1 is SGHRS and CDR2 is YFSETQ.

V is TRBV19 and J is TRBJ2-1; possibly TRBD1 for D (5 bases). Trimming cost V 7 bases and J 0 bases, with 13 bases left between them. Germline lookup yields CDR1 LNHDA and CDR2 SQIVND (reference sequence). CDR3 length: 15 residues. This chain's CDR3 is CASMLGARSYNEQFF. Written as DNA, the CDR3 is TGTGCCAGTATGTTAGGGGCTCGCTCCTACAATGAGCAGTTCTTC.

This clonotype was counted many times. The chain employs TRBV7-8 and TRBJ2-2; no firm D call. Trimming removed 5 bases from V and 9 bases from J, with 7 bases in between. Germline lookup yields CDR1 SGHVS and CDR2 FQNEAQ. This CDR3 contains 11 residues. Here the CDR3 DNA reads TGTGCCAGCAGCCTATCCCGGGAGCTGTTTTTT. Residues: CASSLSRELFF.

This clonotype was counted a few times. The chain carries TRBV6-6 and TRBJ2-3, with D perhaps TRBD1 (5 bases). The CDR3 length is 14 residues. V was pared by 5 bases and J by 1 base, with 10 bases between. Germline lookup yields CDR1 MNHNY and CDR2 SVGAGI (reference sequence). CDR3: CASSRGGGTDTQYF. Here the CDR3 DNA reads TGTGCCAGCAGTAGGGGCGGAGGCACAGATACGCAGTATTTT.